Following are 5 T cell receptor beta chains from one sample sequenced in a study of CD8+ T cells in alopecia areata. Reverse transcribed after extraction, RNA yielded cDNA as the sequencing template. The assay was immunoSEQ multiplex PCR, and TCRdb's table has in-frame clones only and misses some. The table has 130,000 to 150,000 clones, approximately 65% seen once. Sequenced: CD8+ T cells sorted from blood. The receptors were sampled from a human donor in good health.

CDR3 loop: CASRSPGTSGSNEQFF. CDR3 coding DNA: TGTGCAAGTCGTTCTCCCGGGACTAGCGGTTCCAATGAGCAGTTCTTC. This sequence joins TRBV12-2 and TRBJ2-1; TRBD2 is taken as the D call from the table, unchecked against the DNA. TRBV12-2 is classified as a pseudogene. The CDR3 contains 16 residues.

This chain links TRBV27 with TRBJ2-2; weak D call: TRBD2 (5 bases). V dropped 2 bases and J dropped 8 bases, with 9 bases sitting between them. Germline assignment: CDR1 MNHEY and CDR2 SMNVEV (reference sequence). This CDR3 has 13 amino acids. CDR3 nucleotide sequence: TGTGCCAGCAGTTTAGAGGGTTCGGGGGAGCTGTTTTTT. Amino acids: CASSLEGSGELFF.

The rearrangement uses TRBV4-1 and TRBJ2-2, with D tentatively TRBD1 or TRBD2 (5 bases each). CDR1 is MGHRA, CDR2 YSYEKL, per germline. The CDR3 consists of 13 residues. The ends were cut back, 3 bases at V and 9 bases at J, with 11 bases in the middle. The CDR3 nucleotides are TGCGCCAGCAGCCAGGCCGGGGCCCGGGAGCTGTTTTTT. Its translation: CASSQAGARELFF.

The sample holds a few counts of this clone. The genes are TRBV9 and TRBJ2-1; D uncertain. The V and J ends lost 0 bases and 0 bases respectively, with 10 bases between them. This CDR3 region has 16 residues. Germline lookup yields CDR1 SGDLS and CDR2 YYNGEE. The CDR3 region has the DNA TGTGCCAGCAGCGTAGGAAATATCGGCTCCTACAATGAGCAGTTCTTC. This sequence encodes CASSVGNIGSYNEQFF.

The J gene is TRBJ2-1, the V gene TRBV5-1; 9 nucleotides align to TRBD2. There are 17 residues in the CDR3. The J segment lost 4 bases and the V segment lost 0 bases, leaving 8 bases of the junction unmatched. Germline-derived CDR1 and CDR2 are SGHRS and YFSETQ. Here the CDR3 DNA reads TGCGCCAGCAGCTTGGCCTGGGCTAGCGGGATTTACAATGAGCAGTTCTTC. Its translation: CASSLAWASGIYNEQFF. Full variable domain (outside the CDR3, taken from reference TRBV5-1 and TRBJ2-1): KAGVTQTPRYLIKTRGQQVTLSCSPISGHRSVSWYQQTPGQGLQFLFEYFSETQRNKGNFPGRFSGRQFSNSRSEMNVSTLELGDSALYLCASSLAWASGIYNEQFFGPGTRLTVL.